Below, one T cell receptor beta chain is given with its context. Its cognate antigen is unknown. Germline assignment: CDR1 SGHVS and CDR2 FNYEAQ. The CDR3 runs 17 residues. V was pared by 4 bases and J by 0 bases, with 0 bases of the junction left unmatched. These data belong to a study of T-cell memory formation after mild COVID-19. Whole-study results and caveats: Contracting CD4+ clones lay largely in CM and EM, with CD8+ ones residing in EMRA.

TCRdb reprocessed the 5' RACE reads via MiXCR and lists one record per CDR3 protein. The repertoire has approximately 430,000 distinct CDR3 sequences, under 25% of them found once; the top ten carry around 13%. The genes are TRBV7-6 and TRBJ2-2; TRBD2 aligns across 15 bases. Sequencing was performed on PBMCs or a T cell subset sorted from them (not recorded which). The clonotype comes from an adult woman who had mild COVID-19 (a few samples of this study predate the infection). Cell type and time point are not known. CDR3 sequence reads: CASSWTSGGANTGELFF. The CDR3 bases are TGTGCCAGCAGCTGGACTAGCGGGGGGGCGAACACCGGGGAGCTGTTTTTT. The entire variable domain, with the rest obtained from reference TRBV7-6 and TRBJ2-2, is as follows: GAGVSQSPRYKVTKRGQDVALRCDPISGHVSLYWYRQALGQGPEFLTYFNYEAQQDKSGLPNDRFSAERPEGSISTLTIQRTEQRDSAMYRCASSWTSGGANTGELFFGEGSRLTVL.